The 5 T cell receptor beta chains listed next were all sequenced from one sample in a study of cytomegalovirus exposure and HLA in healthy donors. Generated by immunoSEQ multiplex PCR, the TCRdb table keeps only in-frame clones and is missing some. Of 200,000 to 250,000 clones in the sample, 87% were seen once. Sequences were obtained from PBMCs. These receptors all stem from a man younger than 30 in good health and CMV-seronegative.

The V call is TRBV7-9, the J call TRBJ2-5; maybe TRBD2 (5 bases). Trimming cost V 5 bases and J 5 bases, with 18 bases left between them. CDR3 length equals 15 residues. From germline, CDR1 is SEHNR and CDR2 FQNEAQ (reference sequence). The CDR3 loop reads CASSATRERWETQYF. CDR3 nucleotide sequence: TGTGCCAGCAGCGCAACTAGGGAGAGGTGGGAGACCCAGTACTTC.

This sequence joins TRBV6-5 and TRBJ2-3; 11 nucleotides match TRBD2. The CDR3 spans 15 residues. Germline assignment: CDR1 MNHEY and CDR2 SVGAGI. V lost 5 bases to trimming and J lost 6 bases; unmatched junction nucleotides: 7. The CDR3, as DNA: TGTGCCAGCAGTAGACTAGCGGGGTCTACCGATACGCAGTATTTT. Amino acid sequence: CASSRLAGSTDTQYF.

J is TRBJ1-5 and V is TRBV30, with D hard to call. The CDR3 spans 14 residues. Trimming pared 1 base from V and 0 bases from J, leaving 7 bases between. CDR1 is GTSNPN and CDR2 is SVGIG in the germline V gene (reference sequence). The chain's CDR3 is CAWSALTSNQPQHF. The CDR3 DNA is TGTGCCTGGAGTGCCCTAACTAGCAATCAGCCCCAGCATTTT. Full variable domain (remainder filled in from reference TRBV30 and TRBJ1-5): SQTIHQWPATLVQPVGSPLSLECTVEGTSNPNLYWYRQAAGRGLQLLFYSVGIGQISSEVPQNLSASRPQDRQFILSSKKLLLSDSGFYLCAWSALTSNQPQHFGDGTRLSIL.

V gene TRBV9 combines with J gene TRBJ2-3, with D possibly TRBD1 on 6 matching bases. CDR1 and CDR2 (germline): SGDLS, YYNGEE. Trimming took 4 bases from V and 1 from J, leaving 19 bases between them. The CDR3 loop spans 17 amino acids. CDR3 in DNA: TGTGCCAGCAGCCCCATACCGGGATCAGGGGGCACAGATACGCAGTATTTT. The encoded protein is CASSPIPGSGGTDTQYF.

This chain joins TRBV5-4 and TRBJ1-2; D is uncertain. The V gene's germline CDR1 is SGHNT and CDR2 YYREEE (reference sequence). The CDR3 runs to 16 residues. V lost 4 bases and J lost 4, with 20 bases in between. The CDR3, as DNA: TGTGCCAGCAGCGCCCCCGGGTCCGGTGCGAGCTATGGCTACACCTTC. It encodes CASSAPGSGASYGYTF. The full variable domain, its missing parts supplied by reference TRBV5-4 and TRBJ1-2, is ETGVTQSPTHLIKTRGQQVTLRCSSQSGHNTVSWYQQALGQGPQFIFQYYREEENGRGNFPPRFSGLQFPNYSSELNVNALELDDSALYLCASSAPGSGASYGYTFGSGTRLTVV.